These 30 T cell receptor beta chains originate from one sample sequenced in a study of blood T cell repertoires in COVID-19. Only in-frame clones appear in the TCRdb table, and some are missing; sequencing was by immunoSEQ multiplex PCR. Of 310,000 or so clones listed, around 88% are singletons. The sequenced material came from peripheral blood. Receptor source: a woman in her 30s who had recovered from COVID-19.

The chain joins TRBV30 to TRBJ2-5, with D perhaps matching TRBD1 (5 bases). Between the trimmed V and J ends, which lost 0 bases and 1 base, there was a span of 12 bases. The CDR3 consists of 15 residues. The germline V gene encodes CDR1 GTSNPN and CDR2 SVGIG (reference sequence). DNA for the CDR3: TGTGCCTGGAGTGTAGGGGCAGCCAGCCAAGAGACCCAGTACTTC. Residues: CAWSVGAASQETQYF.

V gene TRBV29-1 combines with J gene TRBJ2-1; TRBD1 is a possible D gene (6 bases). V dropped 8 bases and J dropped 0 bases, with 11 bases sitting between them. The V gene's germline CDR1 is SQVTM and CDR2 ANQGSEA. The CDR3 length is 13 residues. CDR3 sequence: CSHGQSSYNEQFF. Here the CDR3 DNA reads TGCAGCCACGGACAGAGCTCCTACAATGAGCAGTTCTTC.

The V gene is TRBV3-1 (or the pseudogene TRBV3-2), the J gene TRBJ2-5, with 8 bases matching TRBD2. V gave up 10 bases and J gave up 2 bases; unmatched junction bases: 9. Germline V gene data show CDR1 as LGHDT and CDR2 as YNNKEL (reference sequence). The CDR3 sequence is 14 residues long. The CDR3 nucleotides read TGTGCCACCCTTAGCGGGGATTTTCAAGAGACCCAGTACTTC. This translates into CATLSGDFQETQYF.

This clone came up a few times. The V and J genes are TRBV19 and TRBJ2-3; 9 positions agree with TRBD2. The CDR3 is made up of 16 amino acids. The trim removed 6 bases at V and 3 bases at J, leaving 10 bases unmatched. Germline V lookup: CDR1 LNHDA, CDR2 SQIVND (reference sequence). The CDR3 loop reads CASRNPLAGETDTQYF. As DNA, the CDR3 is TGTGCCAGTAGGAATCCTTTAGCGGGAGAAACAGATACGCAGTATTTT.

The chain couples TRBV5-1 to TRBJ1-2; the D gene is possibly TRBD1 (6 bases). V was cut by 2 bases and J by 8 bases, with 10 bases left in between. The CDR3 covers 12 residues. Germline loops: CDR1 SGHRS, CDR2 YFSETQ. CDR3 protein: CASSLTGLGYTF. The CDR3 nucleotides are TGCGCCAGCAGCTTAACAGGGTTGGGCTACACCTTC.

The CDR3 loop is CASDRGNYGYTF. CDR3 nucleotides: TGTGCCAGTGACAGGGGTAACTATGGCTACACCTTC. V and J are TRBV19 and TRBJ1-2; 8 bases are shared with TRBD1. CDR1 is LNHDA and CDR2 is SQIVND in the germline V gene (reference sequence). CDR3 length equals 12 residues. V lost 8 bases and J lost 1; bases outside the gene matches: 0.

This sequence joins TRBV5-4 and TRBJ1-1; maybe TRBD1 (5 bases). The CDR3 spans 14 residues. In germline, CDR1 is SGHNT, CDR2 YYREEE (reference sequence). Trimming left V 2 bases short and J 2 bases short, with 10 bases between. The CDR3 sequence is CASSFGGDNTEAFF. Written as DNA, the CDR3 is TGTGCCAGCAGCTTCGGGGGAGATAACACTGAAGCTTTCTTT.

The rearrangement joins TRBV27 to TRBJ1-1, with D perhaps matching TRBD1 (6 bases). Germline CDR1 reads MNHEY; CDR2 reads SMNVEV (reference sequence). V dropped 2 bases and J dropped 1 base, with 8 bases sitting between them. CDR3 length: 14 residues. This CDR3 reads CASSLLQGNTEAFF. In nucleotides, the CDR3 is TGTGCCAGCAGTTTACTACAGGGGAACACTGAAGCTTTCTTT.

Here the CDR3 reads CASSLPADRGPPGELFF. The CDR3 DNA reads TGTGCCAGCAGCCTACCGGCCGACAGGGGCCCCCCCGGGGAGCTGTTTTTT. The V gene is TRBV13, the J gene TRBJ2-2; the match to TRBD1 covers 8 bases. The ends lost 5 bases at V and 6 bases at J; junction bases unmatched: 14. CDR3 size: 17 residues. The germline V gene has CDR1 PRHDT and CDR2 FYEKMQ (reference sequence).

The count of this clone is one. The V and J genes are TRBV19 and TRBJ2-6, with TRBD1 matching 7 bases. The CDR3 is made up of 17 amino acids. Germline V lookup: CDR1 LNHDA, CDR2 SQIVND (reference sequence). J lost 0 bases, V lost 4 bases, and 6 bases had no gene match. CDR3 region: CASSTGQRLSGANVLTF. The CDR3 DNA reads TGTGCCAGTAGTACGGGACAGCGCCTCTCTGGGGCCAACGTCCTGACTTTC.

This clone was seen a single time. This chain links TRBV5-4 with TRBJ2-7; D may be TRBD2 (6 bases). The CDR3 length is 14 residues. V was cut by 3 bases and J by 5 bases, with 15 bases left in between. Germline V gives CDR1 SGHNT, CDR2 YYREEE (reference sequence). CDR3 sequence: CASSSGDNFHEQYF. CDR3 nucleotide sequence: TGTGCCAGCAGCTCGGGAGACAATTTCCACGAGCAGTACTTC.

This clone was observed a handful of times. The CDR3 here is CARSLVGGFTEAFF. CDR3 in DNA: TGTGCCAGAAGCTTGGTAGGGGGCTTCACTGAAGCTTTCTTT. The chain employs TRBV5-3 and TRBJ1-1; 7 bases are shared with TRBD1. TRBV5-3 falls under the ORF class, with uncertain function. There are 14 residues in the CDR3. With V trimmed by 0 bases and J by 4 bases, 3 bases remained unmatched.

The V gene is TRBV7-6, the J gene TRBJ2-5, with a tentative D call TRBD1 (6 bases). The germline V and J ends were trimmed by 2 bases and 3 bases, with 10 bases remaining between them. This CDR3 is 14 amino acids long. Germline CDR1 reads SGHVS; CDR2 reads FNYEAQ. The CDR3 region is CASSLTRTEETQYF. CDR3 coding DNA: TGTGCCAGCAGCTTAACTCGGACAGAAGAGACCCAGTACTTC.

The chain is built from TRBV6-4 and TRBJ2-2; TRBD2 matches at 9 bases. Germline CDR1 reads MRHNA; CDR2 reads SNTAGT. The CDR3 has 16 amino acids. The V and J ends lost 0 bases and 1 base, in that order; junction bases with no gene match: 0. This chain's CDR3 is CASSDSTSGNTGELFF. In nucleotides, the CDR3 is TGTGCCAGCAGTGACTCGACTAGCGGGAACACCGGGGAGCTGTTTTTT.

The chain has TRBV5-1 and TRBJ2-7, with a tentative D call TRBD1 (6 bases). Deletions cut 3 bases from V and 3 bases from J, with 13 bases between. Germline CDR1 and CDR2: SGHRS and YFSETQ. The CDR3 loop spans 14 amino acids. CDR3 in DNA: TGCGCCAGCAGCTCTCAGGGGCTCGACTACGAGCAGTACTTC. It yields the protein CASSSQGLDYEQYF.

As regards this clone: In the same sample, other DNA sequences code for this CDR3. The chain has TRBV6-5 and TRBJ2-1, with D uncertain. Germline CDR1 MNHEY, CDR2 SVGAGI. This CDR3 has 15 amino acids. The ends were cut back, 5 bases at V and 3 bases at J, with 14 bases in the middle. The CDR3, as DNA: TGTGCCAGCAGTCCCTTGGCTAGTAGCTACAATGAGCAGTTCTTC. This sequence encodes CASSPLASSYNEQFF.

Note on this clone: This sample includes further DNA sequences coding for the same CDR3. The chain uses TRBV5-1 and TRBJ1-5; 7 bases fit TRBD1. The CDR3 is made up of 14 amino acids. CDR1 and CDR2 (germline): SGHRS, YFSETQ. With V trimmed by 0 bases and J by 6 bases, 3 bases remained unmatched. The CDR3 DNA reads as TGCGCCAGCAGCTTGGAGGGGGCAGGTCAGCCCCAGCATTTT. This encodes CASSLEGAGQPQHF.

The chain couples TRBV25-1 to TRBJ1-1, with a weak D call TRBD1 (5 bases). The CDR3 contains 13 residues. CDR1 MGHDK and CDR2 SYGVNS come from the germline V gene. V shed 2 bases and J shed 5 bases, with 9 bases lying between them. The CDR3 nucleotides are TGTGCCAGCAGTGAAGTCGGGGGGACTGAAGCTTTCTTT. This sequence encodes CASSEVGGTEAFF.

The rearrangement joins TRBV5-8 to TRBJ2-7; TRBD2 agrees at 10 bases. The V and J ends lost 1 base and 1 base, in that order; junction bases with no gene match: 5. From germline, CDR1 is SGHTS and CDR2 YDEGEE. This CDR3 region has 16 residues. The CDR3 protein is CASSLTWTSGSYEQYF. Written as DNA, the CDR3 is TGTGCCAGCAGCTTGACGTGGACTAGCGGATCCTACGAGCAGTACTTC.

The chain couples TRBV5-1 to TRBJ1-2; 9 bases are a match to TRBD1. The length of the CDR3 is 15 residues. Germline V gene sequence: CDR1 SGHRS, CDR2 YFSETQ. J lost 3 bases, V lost 4 bases, and 7 bases had no gene match. The CDR3, as DNA: TGCGCCAGCAGCACTGACAGGGGGGGTGACTATGGCTACACCTTC. It is translated as CASSTDRGGDYGYTF.

Notes on this clone: Other nucleotide sequences from this sample produce the same CDR3. This chain links TRBV19 with TRBJ1-5; D unresolved. Germline V gene lookup returns CDR1 LNHDA and CDR2 SQIVND (reference sequence). V gave up 4 bases and J gave up 7 bases, with 8 bases separating them. This CDR3 region has 12 residues. CDR3 loop: CASSTGSQPQHF. In DNA, the CDR3 is TGTGCCAGTAGTACGGGTTCGCAGCCCCAGCATTTT.

This rearrangement joins TRBV30 to TRBJ1-1; D gene ambiguous. In germline, CDR1 is GTSNPN, CDR2 SVGIG (reference sequence). Trimming removed 2 bases at V and 4 bases at J, with 8 bases between. CDR3 length: 12 amino acids. For the CDR3, the DNA is TGTGCCTGGAGTCCCGGACTCACTGAAGCTTTCTTT. Protein sequence: CAWSPGLTEAFF.

The gene calls are TRBV7-8 and TRBJ2-2, with 7 bases aligning to TRBD2. This CDR3 is 16 amino acids long. Germline CDR1 reads SGHVS; CDR2 reads FQNEAQ. The junction had 4 bases not matched to a gene; V was cut back by 3 bases and J by 0 bases. This CDR3 reads CASSLGLAANTGELFF. For the CDR3, the DNA is TGTGCCAGCAGCTTGGGCCTAGCGGCGAACACCGGGGAGCTGTTTTTT.

The chain uses TRBV29-1 and TRBJ1-1; maybe TRBD1 (5 bases). This CDR3 region has 12 residues. V was pared by 4 bases and J by 4 bases, with 10 bases between. Germline V CDR1 and CDR2: SQVTM, ANQGSEA. The CDR3 sequence: CSVVRQGTEAFF. DNA of the CDR3: TGCAGCGTTGTAAGGCAGGGCACTGAAGCTTTCTTT.

The CDR3 protein is CASMGFRLDRGTGELFF. CDR3 nucleotide sequence: TGTGCCAGCATGGGATTTAGACTAGACAGGGGCACCGGGGAGCTGTTTTTT. The J gene is TRBJ2-2, the V gene TRBV28; 8 bases fit TRBD1. CDR1 is MDHEN and CDR2 is SYDVKM in the germline V gene. This CDR3 contains 17 residues. The trim removed 7 bases at V and 4 bases at J, leaving 14 bases unmatched.

The chain joins TRBV29-1 to TRBJ2-7, with 7 bases fitting TRBD1. The CDR3 has 13 amino acids. Germline V gene lookup returns CDR1 SQVTM and CDR2 ANQGSEA. V gave up 7 bases and J gave up 2 bases; unmatched junction bases: 8. CDR3 nucleotide sequence: TGCAGCGCCCTGGATGGACAGGCCTACGAGCAGTACTTC. Translating it yields CSALDGQAYEQYF.

This clone has only one observation. The genes are TRBV27 and TRBJ1-5, with 8 bases lining up with TRBD1. The CDR3 has 22 amino acids. Germline-derived CDR1 and CDR2 are MNHEY and SMNVEV (reference sequence). Losses at the gene ends were 1 base for V and 3 bases for J; bases not matched to a gene: 23. CDR3: CASSLFNPLGRGLTKDNQPQHF. The CDR3, as DNA: TGTGCCAGCAGTTTATTTAATCCTTTGGGCAGGGGGCTAACAAAGGACAATCAGCCCCAGCATTTT.

The chain joins TRBV2 to TRBJ2-7; 8 bases fit TRBD1. Germline-derived CDR1 and CDR2 are SNHLY and FYNNEI. V lost 0 bases and J lost 6; bases outside the gene matches: 1. This CDR3 is built from 13 residues. The CDR3 here is CASSEARGPEQYF. In nucleotides, the CDR3 is TGTGCCAGCAGTGAAGCCAGGGGGCCCGAGCAGTACTTC.

The chain carries TRBV7-2 and TRBJ2-7; D may be TRBD1 (6 bases). There are 13 residues in the CDR3. The ends were cut back, 1 base at V and 2 bases at J, with 6 bases in the middle. Germline values: CDR1 SGHTA, CDR2 FQGNSA. The CDR3 nucleotides read TGTGCCAGCAGCTTAGGGGACACCTACGAGCAGTACTTC. This sequence encodes CASSLGDTYEQYF. Variable domain in full (rest from reference TRBV7-2 and TRBJ2-7): GAGVSQSPSNKVTEKGKDVELRCDPISGHTALYWYRQSLGQGLEFLIYFQGNSAPDKSGLPSDRFSAERTGGSVSTLTIQRTQQEDSAVYLCASSLGDTYEQYFGPGTRLTVT.

The V call is TRBV2, the J call TRBJ2-6; 7 nucleotides align to TRBD1. Per germline, CDR1 SNHLY and CDR2 FYNNEI. The CDR3 runs to 17 residues. V shed 7 bases, J shed 0 bases, and the junction held 9 bases outside the gene matches. The CDR3 DNA reads as TGTGCCAGCAAAAGCAGGGGGACCATCTCTGGGGCCAACGTCCTGACTTTC. This codes for CASKSRGTISGANVLTF.